This T cell receptor beta chain originates from a study of blood T cells in healthy people across ages. This CDR3 is 15 amino acids long. Trimming removed 5 bases from V and 3 bases from J, with 14 bases in between. Germline V gene data show CDR1 as LNHNV and CDR2 as YYDKDF (reference sequence). Alongside a J-beta primer mix, a sample-barcoded 5' primer served in a second PCR lasting about 7 to 11 cycles. TCRdb fed the 5' RACE reads into MiXCR, producing one record per CDR3 protein. The data hold 550,000 to 650,000 distinct CDR3 sequences, with roughly 30% observed a single time. Isolation recovered at least 6.5 million PBMCs from every sample. Total RNA was extracted at no less than 6 micrograms per sample.

Sequencing input: blood. This sequence originates from a woman of 80 years or more in good health. The V and J genes are TRBV15 and TRBJ1-5; D gene ambiguous. The CDR3 region is CATSLDGRDNQPQHF. The DNA for the CDR3 is TGTGCCACCAGCTTAGACGGCAGAGACAATCAGCCCCAGCATTTT.